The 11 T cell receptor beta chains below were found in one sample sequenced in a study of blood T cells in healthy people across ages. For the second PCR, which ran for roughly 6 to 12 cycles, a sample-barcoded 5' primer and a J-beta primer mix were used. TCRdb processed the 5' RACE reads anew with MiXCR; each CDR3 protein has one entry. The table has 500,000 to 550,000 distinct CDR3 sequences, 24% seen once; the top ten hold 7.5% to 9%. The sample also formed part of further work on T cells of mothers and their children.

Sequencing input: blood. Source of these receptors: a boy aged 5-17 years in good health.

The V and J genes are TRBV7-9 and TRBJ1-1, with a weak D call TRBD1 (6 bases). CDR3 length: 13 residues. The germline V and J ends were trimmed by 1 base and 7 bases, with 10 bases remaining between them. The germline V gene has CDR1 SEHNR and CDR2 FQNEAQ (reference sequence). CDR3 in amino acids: CASSLGGHVEAFF. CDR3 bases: TGTGCCAGCAGCTTAGGGGGGCACGTTGAAGCTTTCTTT.

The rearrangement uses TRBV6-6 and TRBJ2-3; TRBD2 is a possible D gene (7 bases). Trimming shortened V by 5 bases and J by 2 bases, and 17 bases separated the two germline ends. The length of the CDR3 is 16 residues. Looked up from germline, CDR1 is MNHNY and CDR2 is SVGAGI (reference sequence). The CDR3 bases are TGTGCCAGCAGTCCCGCCGGGGGGCCACCCACAGATACGCAGTATTTT. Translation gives CASSPAGGPPTDTQYF.

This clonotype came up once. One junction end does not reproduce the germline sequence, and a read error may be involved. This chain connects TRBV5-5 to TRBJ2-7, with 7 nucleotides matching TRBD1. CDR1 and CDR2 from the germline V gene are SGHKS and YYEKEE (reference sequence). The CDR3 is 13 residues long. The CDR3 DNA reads TGTGCCAGCAGCCGGACAGGAGAAAACGAGCAATACTTC. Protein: CASSRTGENEQYF.

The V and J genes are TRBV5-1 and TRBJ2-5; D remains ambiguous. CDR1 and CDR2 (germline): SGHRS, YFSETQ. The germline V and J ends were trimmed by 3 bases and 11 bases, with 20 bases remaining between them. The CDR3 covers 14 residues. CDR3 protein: CASSWMAANSEQYF. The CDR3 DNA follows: TGCGCCAGCAGCTGGATGGCGGCCAACTCGGAGCAGTACTTC.

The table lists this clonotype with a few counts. The CDR3 loop is CASSPAGTNYNEQFF. The CDR3 coding sequence is TGTGCCAGCAGCCCAGCAGGGACAAACTACAATGAGCAGTTCTTC. This chain joins TRBV7-2 and TRBJ2-1, with D possibly TRBD1 on 6 matching bases. The CDR3 spans 15 residues. V lost 5 bases, J lost 3 bases, and 14 bases lay in between. The germline gives CDR1 SGHTA, CDR2 FQGNSA.

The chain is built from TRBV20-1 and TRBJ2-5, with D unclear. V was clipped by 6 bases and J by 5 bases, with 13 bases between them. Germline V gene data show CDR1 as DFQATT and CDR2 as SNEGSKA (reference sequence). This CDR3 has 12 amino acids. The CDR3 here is CSARTPRETQYF. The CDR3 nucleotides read TGCAGTGCCCGGACCCCTAGGGAGACCCAGTACTTC.

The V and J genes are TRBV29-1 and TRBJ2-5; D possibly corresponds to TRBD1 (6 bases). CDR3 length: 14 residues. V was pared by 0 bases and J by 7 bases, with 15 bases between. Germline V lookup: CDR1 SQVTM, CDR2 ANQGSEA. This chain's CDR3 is CSVEELPGDGTQYF. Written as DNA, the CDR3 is TGCAGCGTTGAAGAATTGCCAGGGGACGGGACCCAGTACTTC.

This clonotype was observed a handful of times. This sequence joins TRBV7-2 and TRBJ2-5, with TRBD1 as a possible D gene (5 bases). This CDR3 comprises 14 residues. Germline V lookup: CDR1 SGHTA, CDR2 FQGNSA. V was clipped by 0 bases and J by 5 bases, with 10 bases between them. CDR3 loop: CASSLAGDRETQYF. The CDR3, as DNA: TGTGCCAGCAGCTTAGCAGGGGATCGGGAGACCCAGTACTTC.

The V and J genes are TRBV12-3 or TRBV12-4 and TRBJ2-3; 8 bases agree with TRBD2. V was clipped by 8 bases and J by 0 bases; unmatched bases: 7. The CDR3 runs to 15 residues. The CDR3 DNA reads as TGTGCCAGCGCTACGGGGGGGGTGAGCACAGATACGCAGTATTTT. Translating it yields CASATGGVSTDTQYF.

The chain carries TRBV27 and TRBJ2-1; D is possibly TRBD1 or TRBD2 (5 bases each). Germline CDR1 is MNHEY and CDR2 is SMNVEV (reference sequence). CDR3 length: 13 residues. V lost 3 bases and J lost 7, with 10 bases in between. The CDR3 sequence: CASSFRRENEQFF. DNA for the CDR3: TGTGCCAGCAGTTTTCGCAGGGAGAATGAGCAGTTCTTC.

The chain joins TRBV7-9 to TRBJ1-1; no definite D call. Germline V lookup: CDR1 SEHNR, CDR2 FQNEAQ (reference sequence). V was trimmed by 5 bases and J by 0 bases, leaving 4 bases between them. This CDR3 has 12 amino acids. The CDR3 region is CASSALNTEAFF. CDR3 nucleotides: TGTGCCAGCAGCGCCCTGAACACTGAAGCTTTCTTT. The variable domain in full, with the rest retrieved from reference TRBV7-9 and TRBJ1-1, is DTGVSQNPRHKITKRGQNVTFRCDPISEHNRLYWYRQTLGQGPEFLTYFQNEAQLEKSRLLSDRFSAERPKGSFSTLEIQRTEQGDSAMYLCASSALNTEAFFGQGTRLTVV.